These T cell receptor beta chains were read from a single sample in a study of blood T cells in healthy people across ages. TCRdb re-called the 5' RACE reads through MiXCR, storing one row per CDR3 protein. The data hold about 1.5 million distinct CDR3 sequences, with roughly 40% observed a single time. The specimen sequenced was blood. The receptors here all came from a woman under 30 in good health. Both conserved end residues are part of each CDR3. Each record gives: D gene, J gene, V gene, clone size, CDR3 protein, CDR3 DNA. A D gene is named only where the DNA matches it firmly. The size of a clone is reported for some rows only, either as once, few or many, or as a class for expanded clones.

d_gene: TRBD1
j_gene: TRBJ2-2
v_gene: TRBV6-4
abundance: -
CDR3aa: CASKEDRGHTGELFF
CDR3nt: TGTGCCAGCAAGGAGGACAGGGGCCACACCGGGGAGCTGTTTTTT

d_gene: TRBD1
j_gene: TRBJ2-4
v_gene: TRBV6-5
abundance: few
CDR3aa: CANRRDRAAKNIQYF
CDR3nt: TGTGCCAACAGGCGTGACAGGGCAGCCAAAAACATTCAGTACTTC

d_gene: TRBD1
j_gene: TRBJ1-1
v_gene: TRBV7-2
abundance: few
CDR3aa: CASSFSGGQGDSEAFF
CDR3nt: TGTGCCAGCAGCTTTAGTGGGGGACAGGGGGATTCGGAAGCTTTCTTT

d_gene: TRBD1
j_gene: TRBJ1-1
v_gene: TRBV6-5
abundance: -
CDR3aa: CASSFRDRGPTEAFF
CDR3nt: TGTGCCAGCAGTTTCCGGGACAGGGGTCCCACTGAAGCTTTCTTT

d_gene: -
j_gene: TRBJ2-1
v_gene: TRBV6-6
abundance: -
CDR3aa: CASSFGRQEMDNEQFF
CDR3nt: TGTGCCAGCAGCTTCGGCCGACAGGAAATGGACAATGAGCAGTTCTTC

d_gene: -
j_gene: TRBJ2-1
v_gene: TRBV10-3
abundance: -
CDR3aa: CAISDPLSAEQFF
CDR3nt: TGTGCCATCAGTGACCCCCTTTCGGCTGAGCAGTTCTTC

d_gene: TRBD1
j_gene: TRBJ2-5
v_gene: TRBV5-1
abundance: few
CDR3aa: CASSPRTGGFETQYF
CDR3nt: TGCGCCAGCAGCCCTAGGACAGGGGGATTTGAGACCCAGTACTTC

d_gene: TRBD1
j_gene: TRBJ2-3
v_gene: TRBV7-2
abundance: -
CDR3aa: CASSKSGTGGTDTQYF
CDR3nt: TGTGCCAGCAGCAAGTCGGGGACAGGAGGCACAGATACGCAGTATTTT

d_gene: TRBD2
j_gene: TRBJ2-7
v_gene: TRBV5-5
abundance: -
CDR3aa: CASGGLAIYEQYF
CDR3nt: TGTGCCAGCGGGGGACTAGCCATCTACGAGCAGTACTTC

d_gene: -
j_gene: TRBJ2-5
v_gene: TRBV10-3
abundance: many
CDR3aa: CAISISKTQETQYF
CDR3nt: TGTGCCATCAGTATCAGTAAAACACAAGAGACCCAGTACTTC

d_gene: -
j_gene: TRBJ2-1
v_gene: TRBV9
abundance: -
CDR3aa: CASSVGPGLRNEQFF
CDR3nt: TGTGCCAGCAGCGTAGGGCCCGGACTAAGAAATGAGCAGTTCTTC

d_gene: TRBD1
j_gene: TRBJ1-1
v_gene: TRBV28
abundance: -
CDR3aa: CASRLYPGQGASGTGAFF
CDR3nt: TGTGCCAGCAGACTATATCCCGGACAGGGGGCGTCGGGCACTGGAGCTTTCTTT

d_gene: TRBD1
j_gene: TRBJ1-5
v_gene: TRBV6-5
abundance: -
CDR3aa: CASSYPRSGTDSNQPQHF
CDR3nt: TGTGCCAGCAGTTACCCTCGTTCCGGGACAGATAGCAATCAGCCCCAGCATTTT

d_gene: -
j_gene: TRBJ2-7
v_gene: TRBV4-1
abundance: -
CDR3aa: CASSQRMGGYEQYF
CDR3nt: TGCGCCAGCAGCCAACGGATGGGGGGCTACGAGCAGTACTTC

d_gene: -
j_gene: TRBJ2-3
v_gene: TRBV7-9
abundance: few
CDR3aa: CASSLWPNTDTQYF
CDR3nt: TGTGCCAGCAGCTTATGGCCGAACACAGATACGCAGTATTTT

d_gene: -
j_gene: TRBJ2-3
v_gene: TRBV7-9
abundance: few
CDR3aa: CASSLGVLFHPGTDTQYF
CDR3nt: TGTGCCAGCAGCTTAGGAGTTCTCTTCCACCCCGGCACAGATACGCAGTATTTT

d_gene: TRBD1
j_gene: TRBJ1-6
v_gene: TRBV10-3
abundance: few
CDR3aa: CAIAGQGRSPLHF
CDR3nt: TGTGCCATCGCCGGACAGGGCAGGTCACCCCTCCACTTT

d_gene: -
j_gene: TRBJ1-2
v_gene: TRBV11-1
abundance: -
CDR3aa: CASSLAGGPPYGYTF
CDR3nt: TGTGCCAGCAGCTTAGCCGGGGGGCCTCCCTATGGCTACACCTTC

d_gene: TRBD1
j_gene: TRBJ2-1
v_gene: TRBV20-1
abundance: -
CDR3aa: CGAKGAGNEQFF
CDR3nt: TGCGGTGCTAAGGGGGCGGGCAATGAGCAGTTCTTC

d_gene: TRBD1
j_gene: TRBJ1-2
v_gene: TRBV3-1
abundance: few
CDR3aa: CASSQGAGTGTLSNYGYTF
CDR3nt: TGTGCCAGCAGCCAAGGAGCCGGGACAGGCACCCTCTCTAACTATGGCTACACCTTC

d_gene: -
j_gene: TRBJ2-3
v_gene: TRBV27
abundance: -
CDR3aa: CASSSITSGVGDTQYF
CDR3nt: TGTGCCAGCAGTTCCATAACCTCAGGGGTCGGAGATACGCAGTATTTT

d_gene: -
j_gene: TRBJ2-2
v_gene: TRBV4-1
abundance: -
CDR3aa: CASSQVQALTGELFF
CDR3nt: TGCGCCAGCAGCCAAGTTCAAGCCCTCACCGGGGAGCTGTTTTTT

d_gene: -
j_gene: TRBJ2-7
v_gene: TRBV3-1
abundance: -
CDR3aa: CASSQEDSLEQYF
CDR3nt: TGTGCCAGCAGCCAAGAGGACTCCCTCGAGCAGTACTTC

d_gene: -
j_gene: TRBJ1-5
v_gene: TRBV18
abundance: -
CDR3aa: CASSPRRGNQPQHF
CDR3nt: TGTGCCAGCTCCCCCCGACGAGGCAATCAGCCCCAGCATTTT

d_gene: -
j_gene: TRBJ2-1
v_gene: TRBV11-3
abundance: -
CDR3aa: CASSLDRTEQFF
CDR3nt: TGTGCCAGCAGCTTAGATCGGACGGAGCAGTTCTTC

d_gene: -
j_gene: TRBJ2-5
v_gene: TRBV13
abundance: -
CDR3aa: CACSHRQPQETQYF
CDR3nt: TGTGCCTGCAGCCACAGACAGCCCCAAGAGACCCAGTACTTC

d_gene: -
j_gene: TRBJ2-7
v_gene: TRBV9
abundance: few
CDR3aa: CASSPAGQEQYF
CDR3nt: TGTGCCAGCAGCCCCGCGGGGCAAGAGCAGTACTTC

d_gene: TRBD2
j_gene: TRBJ2-1
v_gene: TRBV27
abundance: -
CDR3aa: CASSSLTSGGPGQFF
CDR3nt: TGTGCCAGCAGTTCCTTGACTAGCGGGGGACCGGGGCAGTTCTTC

d_gene: -
j_gene: TRBJ2-3
v_gene: TRBV6-2/TRBV6-3
abundance: -
CDR3aa: CASSARVGGDTQYF
CDR3nt: TGTGCCAGCAGTGCCAGAGTAGGGGGGGATACGCAGTATTTT

d_gene: -
j_gene: TRBJ1-1
v_gene: TRBV5-1
abundance: -
CDR3aa: CASTPWPEGGTEAFF
CDR3nt: TGCGCCAGCACCCCGTGGCCCGAAGGGGGGACTGAAGCTTTCTTT

d_gene: -
j_gene: TRBJ1-2
v_gene: TRBV9
abundance: few
CDR3aa: CASSPTVAGNYGYTF
CDR3nt: TGTGCCAGCAGCCCCACAGTAGCAGGAAACTATGGCTACACCTTC

d_gene: -
j_gene: TRBJ1-1
v_gene: TRBV2
abundance: many
CDR3aa: CASSSHMGEAFF
CDR3nt: TGTGCCAGCAGTTCTCACATGGGTGAAGCTTTCTTT

d_gene: -
j_gene: TRBJ1-5
v_gene: TRBV7-2
abundance: few
CDR3aa: CASSARLYGGGDQPQHF
CDR3nt: TGTGCCAGCAGCGCTCGGCTTTATGGAGGGGGTGATCAGCCCCAGCATTTT

d_gene: -
j_gene: TRBJ1-5
v_gene: TRBV6-5
abundance: few
CDR3aa: CASKRGSNQPQHF
CDR3nt: TGTGCCAGCAAACGAGGGAGCAATCAGCCCCAGCATTTT

d_gene: -
j_gene: TRBJ1-1
v_gene: TRBV10-3
abundance: -
CDR3aa: CAISLGARGFLTEAFF
CDR3nt: TGTGCCATCAGTTTGGGGGCGCGAGGGTTCTTAACTGAAGCTTTCTTT

d_gene: TRBD2
j_gene: TRBJ2-3
v_gene: TRBV3-1
abundance: -
CDR3aa: CASSHASSGGRNTQYF
CDR3nt: TGTGCCAGCAGCCACGCCTCTAGCGGGGGCCGGAATACGCAGTATTTT

d_gene: -
j_gene: TRBJ2-7
v_gene: TRBV29-1
abundance: many
CDR3aa: CSVEDPSVPTYEQYF
CDR3nt: TGCAGCGTTGAAGATCCCTCTGTTCCGACCTACGAGCAGTACTTC

d_gene: -
j_gene: TRBJ1-5
v_gene: TRBV3-1
abundance: -
CDR3aa: CASSQAGRGGNQPQHF
CDR3nt: TGTGCCAGCAGCCAAGCCGGCAGGGGTGGCAATCAGCCCCAGCATTTT

d_gene: -
j_gene: TRBJ1-2
v_gene: TRBV18
abundance: -
CDR3aa: CASSPAWGQGNYGYTF
CDR3nt: TGTGCCAGCTCACCAGCTTGGGGGCAGGGGAACTATGGCTACACCTTC

d_gene: -
j_gene: TRBJ2-3
v_gene: TRBV6-1
abundance: -
CDR3aa: CVSRAPGSTDTQYF
CDR3nt: TGTGTCAGCAGGGCCCCAGGTTCAACAGATACGCAGTATTTT

d_gene: TRBD1
j_gene: TRBJ2-3
v_gene: TRBV7-2
abundance: -
CDR3aa: CASRGQGIDTQYF
CDR3nt: TGTGCCAGCAGGGGACAGGGGATAGATACGCAGTATTTT

d_gene: TRBD1
j_gene: TRBJ1-4
v_gene: TRBV12-3/TRBV12-4
abundance: few
CDR3aa: CASSWDRGPTNEKLFF
CDR3nt: TGTGCCAGCAGTTGGGACAGGGGTCCAACTAATGAAAAACTGTTTTTT

d_gene: TRBD1
j_gene: TRBJ2-3
v_gene: TRBV5-1
abundance: few
CDR3aa: CATSSGTVGSDTQYF
CDR3nt: TGCGCCACCTCGTCGGGGACAGTGGGCTCTGATACGCAGTATTTT

d_gene: -
j_gene: TRBJ2-7
v_gene: TRBV29-1
abundance: few
CDR3aa: CSVSGTITYEQYF
CDR3nt: TGCAGCGTTTCCGGGACCATTACCTACGAGCAGTACTTC

d_gene: -
j_gene: TRBJ2-1
v_gene: TRBV6-5
abundance: -
CDR3aa: CACSSLYNEQFF
CDR3nt: TGTGCCTGCAGCTCGCTCTACAATGAGCAGTTCTTC

d_gene: -
j_gene: TRBJ2-5
v_gene: TRBV12-3/TRBV12-4
abundance: -
CDR3aa: CASSPREDFTWEQYF
CDR3nt: TGTGCCAGCAGCCCACGGGAAGACTTTACTTGGGAGCAGTACTTC

d_gene: TRBD1
j_gene: TRBJ2-7
v_gene: TRBV6-5
abundance: -
CDR3aa: CASSYVGQAYEQYF
CDR3nt: TGTGCCAGCAGTTACGTGGGACAGGCCTACGAGCAGTACTTC

d_gene: TRBD1
j_gene: TRBJ2-1
v_gene: TRBV29-1
abundance: many
CDR3aa: CSVTDHRGNSYNEQFF
CDR3nt: TGCAGCGTGACGGACCACAGGGGCAACTCCTACAATGAGCAGTTCTTC

d_gene: TRBD1
j_gene: TRBJ2-3
v_gene: TRBV12-3/TRBV12-4
abundance: few
CDR3aa: CASRSRGQGWTDTQYF
CDR3nt: TGTGCCAGCAGATCCCGGGGACAGGGTTGGACAGATACGCAGTATTTT

d_gene: TRBD1
j_gene: TRBJ1-6
v_gene: TRBV3-1
abundance: -
CDR3aa: CASSQVTGSGSPLHF
CDR3nt: TGTGCCAGCAGCCAAGTGACAGGGTCAGGCTCACCCCTCCACTTT

d_gene: TRBD1
j_gene: TRBJ2-2
v_gene: TRBV12-3/TRBV12-4
abundance: -
CDR3aa: CASSPTSGTGSPGELFF
CDR3nt: TGTGCCAGCAGTCCAACCTCCGGGACAGGGTCTCCCGGGGAGCTGTTTTTT

d_gene: -
j_gene: TRBJ1-6
v_gene: TRBV27
abundance: few
CDR3aa: CASSFGGAQGPLHF
CDR3nt: TGTGCCAGCAGTTTTGGGGGCGCCCAGGGGCCCCTCCACTTT

d_gene: TRBD2
j_gene: TRBJ2-1
v_gene: TRBV2
abundance: -
CDR3aa: CASSAGGRAFQLGNEQFF
CDR3nt: TGTGCCAGCAGTGCCGGCGGGAGGGCCTTCCAGCTTGGTAATGAGCAGTTCTTC

d_gene: -
j_gene: TRBJ2-7
v_gene: TRBV20-1
abundance: few
CDR3aa: CSAQGSESYEQYF
CDR3nt: TGCAGTGCCCAGGGCAGCGAATCCTACGAGCAGTACTTC

d_gene: TRBD1
j_gene: TRBJ1-5
v_gene: TRBV27
abundance: -
CDR3aa: CASSLTHRGTNQPQHF
CDR3nt: TGTGCCAGCAGTTTAACCCACAGGGGCACTAATCAGCCCCAGCATTTT

d_gene: -
j_gene: TRBJ2-5
v_gene: TRBV20-1
abundance: -
CDR3aa: CSARAGGRAVETQYF
CDR3nt: TGCAGTGCTAGAGCGGGCGGCAGGGCGGTGGAGACCCAGTACTTC

d_gene: TRBD2
j_gene: TRBJ2-5
v_gene: TRBV5-1
abundance: few
CDR3aa: CASSFDLAGVTQYF
CDR3nt: TGCGCCAGCAGCTTTGACCTAGCGGGAGTTACCCAGTACTTC

d_gene: -
j_gene: TRBJ2-1
v_gene: TRBV5-1
abundance: few
CDR3aa: CASSLGQFLNNEQFF
CDR3nt: TGCGCCAGCAGCTTAGGACAGTTTTTGAACAATGAGCAGTTCTTC